These 11 T cell receptor beta chains were sequenced from one sample in a study of response to subunit inactivated influenza vaccine. One entry per CDR3 protein results from TCRdb running MiXCR on the RT-PCR reads. The sample includes hundreds of thousands of distinct CDR3 sequences, 11% of them seen just once. These same data were also listed under a study on T cells expressing NK-cell markers. Per that study: For TCR beta, cDNA was produced by 5'RACE template switching with UMIs.

The specimen comprised PBMCs from blood, sampled on the day of vaccination. These receptors all stem from a man aged 45-60 years who received an inactivated influenza vaccine.

The rearrangement joins TRBV7-2 to TRBJ2-4; D may be TRBD1 or TRBD2 (5 bases each). Germline V gene sequence: CDR1 SGHTA, CDR2 FQGNSA. The CDR3 runs 13 residues. V lost 4 bases and J 9 bases, leaving 13 bases between the germline ends. CDR3 bases: TGTGCCAGCAGCTCCAACGCGAGGGGCATTCAGTACTTC. Translation: CASSSNARGIQYF.

This clonotype has just a few counts. The chain recombines TRBV4-1 with TRBJ2-2; D may be TRBD1 (6 bases). The ends were cut back, 5 bases at V and 7 bases at J, with 17 bases in the middle. The CDR3 covers 15 residues. Germline CDR1 reads MGHRA; CDR2 reads YSYEKL. The CDR3 DNA is TGCGCCAGCAGCATAACCCAGGGGCTCTACGGGGAGCTGTTTTTT. The encoded protein is CASSITQGLYGELFF.

This clonotype was seen a few times. This chain uses TRBV29-1 with TRBJ2-6, with 14 bases matching TRBD2. From germline, CDR1 is SQVTM and CDR2 ANQGSEA. The CDR3 runs 17 residues. With V trimmed by 6 bases and J by 3 bases, 7 bases remained unmatched. As DNA, the CDR3 is TGCAGCGTGGGGGGACTAGCGGGAGTCGGTGGGGCCAACGTCCTGACTTTC. This codes for CSVGGLAGVGGANVLTF.

V is TRBV11-2 and J is TRBJ1-1; D unclear. The CDR3 runs 14 residues. Between the trimmed V and J ends, which lost 8 bases and 1 base, there was a span of 14 bases. CDR1 and CDR2 (germline): SGHAT, FQNNGV. CDR3 sequence reads: CASSADGRNTEAFF. CDR3 in DNA: TGTGCCAGCTCCGCTGATGGGAGGAACACTGAAGCTTTCTTT.

This clonotype was seen more than once but under ten times. The rearrangement uses TRBV6-1 and TRBJ1-2, with D maybe TRBD1 (6 bases). This CDR3 comprises 15 residues. Between the trimmed V and J ends, which lost 5 bases and 4 bases, there was a span of 17 bases. Germline CDR1 reads MNHNS; CDR2 reads SASEGT. The CDR3 sequence is CASSRPDRHLYGYTF. The CDR3, as DNA: TGTGCCAGCAGTCGACCGGACAGACATCTCTATGGCTACACCTTC.

In this sample, this clonotype turned up a few times. The chain uses TRBV4-1 and TRBJ1-2; D may be TRBD1 (6 bases). Looked up from germline, CDR1 is MGHRA and CDR2 is YSYEKL. V lost 1 base and J 8 bases, leaving 14 bases between the germline ends. This CDR3 spans 14 amino acids. The CDR3 DNA is TGCGCCAGCAGCCAAGCACGGGGGCTAGGAGGCTACACCTTC. Translation gives CASSQARGLGGYTF.

This clonotype was seen a handful of times. The chain couples TRBV5-6 to TRBJ2-3; D may be TRBD1 (5 bases). This CDR3 contains 14 residues. Germline CDR1 and CDR2: SGHDT and YYEEEE. V was trimmed by 2 bases and J by 7 bases, leaving 14 bases between them. The CDR3 loop reads CASSFYQGMNTQYF. DNA for the CDR3: TGTGCCAGCAGCTTCTACCAGGGAATGAATACGCAGTATTTT.

The chain employs TRBV18 and TRBJ2-2; 7 bases match TRBD1. After removal of 6 bases from V and 5 bases from J, the junction contained 24 bases not matched to a gene. This CDR3 has 20 amino acids. From germline, CDR1 is KGHSH and CDR2 LQKENI. CDR3 sequence reads: CASSVRGGEIRRYLTGELFF. CDR3 nucleotide sequence: TGTGCCAGCTCCGTGAGAGGGGGCGAAATCCGAAGATACCTTACCGGGGAGCTGTTTTTT. The full variable domain, in which reference TRBV18 and TRBJ2-2 provide the parts outside the CDR3, is NAGVMQNPRHLVRRRGQEARLRCSPMKGHSHVYWYRQLPEEGLKFMVYLQKENIIDESGMPKERFSAEFPKEGPSILRIQQVVRGDSAAYFCASSVRGGEIRRYLTGELFFGEGSRLTVL.

This clonotype was picked up a small number of times. The V and J genes are TRBV19 and TRBJ2-2, with 7 bases matching TRBD1. Trimming took 1 base from V and 5 from J; bases not matched to a gene: 1. This CDR3 spans 14 amino acids. Germline V gene data show CDR1 as LNHDA and CDR2 as SQIVND (reference sequence). Here the CDR3 DNA reads TGTGCCAGTAGTATAGGGACAGGTACCGGGGAGCTGTTTTTT. This codes for CASSIGTGTGELFF.

The chain couples TRBV4-2 to TRBJ2-7; weak D call: TRBD1 (7 bases). With 4 bases removed from V and 1 base from J, the gap between germline ends came to 20 bases. The V gene's germline CDR1 is LGHNA and CDR2 YNFKEQ. This CDR3 comprises 17 residues. The CDR3 sequence is CASSLRGAVAASYEQYF. The CDR3 bases are TGTGCCAGCAGCCTCAGGGGGGCAGTAGCGGCTTCCTACGAGCAGTACTTC.

This clonotype was observed at least ten times. The rearrangement uses TRBV7-8 and TRBJ1-6; D unresolved. Germline-derived CDR1 and CDR2 are SGHVS and FQNEAQ. CDR3 length: 15 residues. Between the trimmed V and J ends, which lost 5 bases and 0 bases, there was a span of 8 bases. CDR3 amino acids: CASSPRGSYNSPLHF. The CDR3 DNA reads TGTGCCAGCAGCCCCCGGGGCTCCTATAATTCACCCCTCCACTTT. The variable domain in full, completed from reference TRBV7-8 and TRBJ1-6, reads GAGVSQSPRYKVAKRGQDVALRCDPISGHVSLFWYQQALGQGPEFLTYFQNEAQLDKSGLPSDRFFAERPEGSVSTLKIQRTQQEDSAVYLCASSPRGSYNSPLHFGNGTRLTVT.